Listed below are T cell receptor beta chains from one sample, sequenced in a study of a mutant IDH1 vaccine in newly diagnosed glioma. Using immunoSEQ multiplex PCR, the repertoire was profiled, and TCRdb retains in-frame clones only, with some absent. The sample has over 30,000 clones; around 83% are singletons. Material: peripheral blood mononuclear cells (PBMCs), obtained from a glioma patient treated with radiotherapy, temozolomide or both. These receptors were obtained from a man between 45 and 60 years old with glioma. Some clones in this sample may be carry-over from other donors' samples. The CDR3 runs from the conserved cysteine through the conserved F or W. D genes are given only for firm matches. The listing skips clone size in some rows; elsewhere it reads once, few, many or a size class.

d_gene: -; j_gene: TRBJ1-2; len: 14; v_gene: TRBV10-3; abundance: -; CDR3aa: CAISPDPQNYGYTF; CDR3nt: TGTGCCATCAGTCCGGACCCACAGAACTATGGCTACACCTTC
d_gene: -; j_gene: TRBJ1-3; len: 17; v_gene: TRBV4-1; abundance: -; CDR3aa: CASSQDVPRSSGNTIYF; CDR3nt: TGCGCCAGCAGCCAAGACGTACCAAGAAGCTCTGGAAACACCATATATTTT
d_gene: -; j_gene: TRBJ2-3; len: 14; v_gene: TRBV5-1; abundance: -; CDR3aa: CASSLRSAPDTQYF; CDR3nt: TGCGCCAGCAGCTTGAGAAGCGCCCCAGATACGCAGTATTTT
d_gene: -; j_gene: TRBJ1-6; len: 14; v_gene: TRBV5-1; abundance: -; CDR3aa: CASSPPAGDSPLHF; CDR3nt: TGCGCCAGCAGCCCCCCGGCGGGGGATTCACCCCTCCACTTT
d_gene: TRBD2; j_gene: TRBJ2-3; len: 17; v_gene: TRBV15; abundance: -; CDR3aa: CATSGRSLAGLEYTQYF; CDR3nt: TGTGCCACCAGCGGGCGTTCACTAGCGGGGTTAGAATATACGCAGTATTTT
d_gene: TRBD1; j_gene: TRBJ1-2; len: 15; v_gene: TRBV5-4; abundance: -; CDR3aa: CASSPTGGVNYGYTF; CDR3nt: TGTGCCAGCAGCCCAACAGGGGGTGTTAACTATGGCTACACCTTC
d_gene: -; j_gene: TRBJ1-5; len: 14; v_gene: TRBV6-1; abundance: -; CDR3aa: CASTRGSIGQPQHF; CDR3nt: TGTGCCAGCACCCGAGGCAGTATCGGTCAGCCCCAGCATTTT
d_gene: -; j_gene: TRBJ1-6; len: 12; v_gene: TRBV9; abundance: -; CDR3aa: CASSVMGSPLHF; CDR3nt: TGTGCCAGCAGCGTAATGGGCTCACCCCTCCACTTT
d_gene: TRBD2; j_gene: TRBJ2-5; len: 13; v_gene: TRBV7-9; abundance: -; CDR3aa: CASSGGLDGTQYF; CDR3nt: TGTGCCAGCAGCGGGGGACTAGACGGGACCCAGTACTTC
d_gene: -; j_gene: TRBJ2-7; len: 13; v_gene: TRBV14; abundance: -; CDR3aa: CASSRTRGIEQYF; CDR3nt: TGTGCCAGCAGCCGTACCCGGGGGATCGAGCAGTACTTC
d_gene: -; j_gene: TRBJ1-3; len: 15; v_gene: TRBV6-1; abundance: -; CDR3aa: CASSEAFGGGNTIYF; CDR3nt: TGTGCCAGCAGTGAAGCTTTTGGGGGGGGAAACACCATATATTTT
d_gene: -; j_gene: TRBJ2-1; len: 18; v_gene: TRBV15; abundance: -; CDR3aa: CATSRDILLGGSRNEQFF; CDR3nt: TGTGCCACCAGCAGAGATATTCTTTTAGGGGGGTCTCGGAATGAGCAGTTCTTC
d_gene: -; j_gene: TRBJ2-1; len: 15; v_gene: TRBV29-1; abundance: -; CDR3aa: CSVEGARSSYNEQFF; CDR3nt: TGCAGCGTTGAAGGGGCCCGGAGCTCCTACAATGAGCAGTTCTTC
d_gene: TRBD1; j_gene: TRBJ2-3; len: 15; v_gene: TRBV15; abundance: -; CDR3aa: CATSSPTGDPHTQYF; CDR3nt: TGTGCCACCAGCAGTCCCACAGGGGACCCCCATACGCAGTATTTT
d_gene: TRBD2; j_gene: TRBJ2-7; len: 15; v_gene: TRBV6-1; abundance: -; CDR3aa: CASSERSGINYEQYF; CDR3nt: TGTGCCAGCAGTGAACGTAGCGGGATTAACTACGAGCAGTACTTC
d_gene: -; j_gene: TRBJ2-1; len: 14; v_gene: TRBV6-5; abundance: -; CDR3aa: CAGQGALDYNEQFF; CDR3nt: TGTGCCGGCCAAGGGGCGCTTGACTACAATGAGCAGTTCTTC
d_gene: TRBD2; j_gene: TRBJ2-3; len: 14; v_gene: TRBV7-9; abundance: -; CDR3aa: CATGLAGGTDTQYF; CDR3nt: TGTGCCACAGGACTAGCGGGAGGCACAGATACGCAGTATTTT
d_gene: -; j_gene: TRBJ2-7; len: 11; v_gene: TRBV6-1; abundance: -; CDR3aa: CASSGPHEQYF; CDR3nt: TGTGCCAGCAGTGGCCCACACGAGCAGTACTTC
d_gene: TRBD2; j_gene: TRBJ2-2; len: 15; v_gene: TRBV7-6; abundance: once; CDR3aa: CASRLSGGNTGELFF; CDR3nt: TGTGCCAGCAGATTAAGCGGGGGGAACACCGGGGAGCTGTTTTTT
d_gene: -; j_gene: TRBJ2-7; len: 11; v_gene: TRBV7-9; abundance: -; CDR3aa: CASRDRNEQYF; CDR3nt: TGTGCCAGCCGGGACCGGAACGAGCAGTACTTC
d_gene: TRBD1; j_gene: TRBJ1-2; len: 13; v_gene: TRBV6-1; abundance: -; CDR3aa: CASRRQGAGGYTF; CDR3nt: TGTGCCAGCAGGCGACAGGGGGCGGGTGGCTACACCTTC
d_gene: TRBD1; j_gene: TRBJ1-6; len: 12; v_gene: TRBV6-6; abundance: -; CDR3aa: CAARDRASPLHF; CDR3nt: TGTGCCGCCCGGGACAGGGCCTCGCCCCTCCACTTT
d_gene: TRBD2; j_gene: TRBJ2-7; len: 14; v_gene: TRBV9; abundance: -; CDR3aa: CASSGTSGRYEQYF; CDR3nt: TGTGCCAGCAGCGGGACTAGTGGCCGATACGAGCAGTACTTC
d_gene: TRBD1; j_gene: TRBJ1-6; len: 13; v_gene: TRBV30; abundance: -; CDR3aa: CAWMRTGGSPLHF; CDR3nt: TGTGCCTGGATGAGGACAGGGGGTTCACCCCTCCACTTT
d_gene: TRBD1; j_gene: TRBJ1-5; len: 13; v_gene: TRBV27; abundance: -; CDR3aa: CASRGQGHQPQHF; CDR3nt: TGTGCCAGCAGGGGACAGGGTCATCAGCCCCAGCATTTT
d_gene: TRBD1; j_gene: TRBJ2-5; len: 19; v_gene: TRBV9; abundance: -; CDR3aa: CASSVGPGQGHLYQETQYF; CDR3nt: TGTGCCAGCAGCGTAGGACCGGGACAGGGTCATTTGTACCAAGAGACCCAGTACTTC
d_gene: -; j_gene: TRBJ1-3; len: 14; v_gene: TRBV4-3; abundance: -; CDR3aa: CASSQDVQGNTIYF; CDR3nt: TGCGCCAGCAGCCAAGATGTTCAGGGGAACACCATATATTTT
d_gene: -; j_gene: TRBJ2-6; len: 17; v_gene: TRBV6-1; abundance: once; CDR3aa: CASSKEPEQSRANVLTF; CDR3nt: TGTGCCAGCAGTAAAGAACCGGAACAAAGTCGGGCCAACGTCCTGACTTTC
d_gene: -; j_gene: TRBJ2-2; len: 15; v_gene: TRBV19; abundance: -; CDR3aa: CASSMGGYWTGELFF; CDR3nt: TGTGCCAGTAGTATGGGAGGCTATTGGACCGGGGAGCTGTTTTTT
d_gene: -; j_gene: TRBJ1-1; len: 11; v_gene: TRBV6-1; abundance: -; CDR3aa: CASSVNTEAFF; CDR3nt: TGTGCCAGCAGTGTAAACACTGAAGCTTTCTTT
d_gene: TRBD1; j_gene: TRBJ1-2; len: 13; v_gene: TRBV29-1; abundance: -; CDR3aa: CSASEGGGYGYTF; CDR3nt: TGCAGCGCTTCGGAAGGGGGCGGTTATGGCTACACCTTC
d_gene: -; j_gene: TRBJ1-1; len: 14; v_gene: TRBV11-2; abundance: -; CDR3aa: CASSLDGQYTEAFF; CDR3nt: TGTGCCAGCAGCTTAGATGGGCAGTACACTGAAGCTTTCTTT
d_gene: -; j_gene: TRBJ1-3; len: 15; v_gene: TRBV5-1; abundance: -; CDR3aa: CASSSTGNSGNTIYF; CDR3nt: TGCGCCAGCAGCTCTACAGGGAACTCTGGAAACACCATATATTTT
d_gene: -; j_gene: TRBJ2-1; len: 13; v_gene: TRBV19; abundance: -; CDR3aa: CASSMGFYNEQFF; CDR3nt: TGTGCCAGTAGTATGGGCTTTTACAATGAGCAGTTCTTC
d_gene: TRBD1; j_gene: TRBJ1-1; len: 13; v_gene: TRBV11-2; abundance: few; CDR3aa: CASSRQGLTEAFF; CDR3nt: TGTGCCAGCAGCAGACAGGGGCTCACTGAAGCTTTCTTT
d_gene: TRBD2; j_gene: TRBJ2-2; len: 17; v_gene: TRBV28; abundance: -; CDR3aa: CASNQLAGAPNTGELFF; CDR3nt: TGTGCCAGCAATCAACTAGCGGGAGCCCCGAACACCGGGGAGCTGTTTTTT
d_gene: TRBD2; j_gene: TRBJ2-1; len: 15; v_gene: TRBV30; abundance: few; CDR3aa: CAFPLSLAGYNEQFF; CDR3nt: TGTGCCTTCCCTCTGTCACTAGCGGGATACAATGAGCAGTTCTTC
d_gene: -; j_gene: TRBJ1-1; len: 16; v_gene: TRBV11-3; abundance: -; CDR3aa: CASSFPRGSSNTEAFF; CDR3nt: TGTGCCAGCAGCTTTCCACGGGGCAGTTCGAACACTGAAGCTTTCTTT
d_gene: -; j_gene: TRBJ1-6; len: 13; v_gene: TRBV5-6; abundance: -; CDR3aa: CASKVSGHSPLHF; CDR3nt: TGTGCCAGCAAGGTGTCGGGCCATTCACCCCTCCACTTT